This T cell receptor beta chain was captured in a study of CD8 T cells in Susac syndrome. The CDR3 is 14 residues long. Germline V CDR1 and CDR2: SGDLS, YYNGEE. The V segment lost 3 bases and the J segment 5 bases; nucleotides outside the gene matches: 4. RNA in amounts of about 0.5 to 1 ug was reverse transcribed with random hexamers. Amplification of TCR beta CDR3 spanned 54 Vbeta and 13 Jbeta via immunoSEQ multiplex PCR. Via MiXCR, TCRdb re-called the immunoSEQ multiplex PCR reads, giving one row per CDR3 protein. The repertoire holds about 150,000 distinct CDR3 sequences, roughly 95% seen once, with 0.16% in the top ten.

The chain recombines TRBV9 with TRBJ2-1, with 8 bases lining up with TRBD1. This TCR came from a human donor with Susac syndrome. Sequencing input: CD4+ T cells from PBMCs. CDR3 nucleotides: TGTGCCAGCAGCGCTGGGACAGGACACAATGAGCAGTTCTTC. Residues: CASSAGTGHNEQFF.